Listed below are T cell receptor beta chains from one sample, sequenced in a study of metastatic and nonmetastatic thyroid tumors. Using MiXCR, TCRdb re-called clones from the PCR reads. The repertoire holds tens of thousands of clones, with about 24% as singletons. Sequencing was performed on blood. The receptors originated from a female donor with papillary thyroid cancer or a benign thyroid nodule (not recorded which). Some clones in this sample may be carry-over from other donors' samples. Both conserved end residues are part of each CDR3. D genes are given only for firm matches. Clone size is not always given. Where it is, it says once, few, many or a class for expanded clones.

clone_size d_call j_call v_call cdr3_aa cdr3_nt
few TRBD1 TRBJ1-5 TRBV2 CASSAGGGNQPQHF TGTGCCAGCAGTGCAGGGGGTGGCAATCAGCCCCAGCATTTT
few TRBD1 TRBJ1-5 TRBV19 CASTLRGGNQPQHF TGTGCCAGTACCCTCAGGGGGGGCAATCAGCCCCAGCATTTT
medium-sized . TRBJ2-3 TRBV6-1 CASSENPSGWTDTQYF TGTGCCAGCAGTGAAAACCCCTCGGGTTGGACAGATACGCAGTATTTT
. TRBD1 TRBJ1-2 TRBV28 CASSLSDRWSSSYGYTF TGTGCCAGCAGTTTATCGGACAGGTGGTCTTCGTCCTATGGCTACACCTTC
. . TRBJ2-3 TRBV5-1 CASSLERTDTQYF TGCGCCAGCAGCTTGGAACGGACAGATACGCAGTATTTT
many TRBD1 TRBJ1-4 TRBV14 CASSPHGTATNEKLFF TGTGCCAGCAGCCCACACGGGACAGCAACTAATGAAAAACTGTTTTTT
many . TRBJ2-6 TRBV15 CATSRDGFTGSGANVLTF TGTGCCACCAGCAGAGATGGTTTCACAGGTTCAGGGGCCAACGTCCTGACTTTC
many TRBD2 TRBJ2-7 TRBV5-1 CASSRRAGDHEQYF TGCGCCAGCAGCCGCAGGGCGGGAGACCATGAGCAGTACTTC
few . TRBJ2-7 TRBV10-3 CAINELGGGYEQYF TGTGCCATCAATGAGCTTGGAGGGGGATACGAGCAGTACTTC
. . TRBJ1-1 TRBV28 CASRKEGEGSNTEAFF TGTGCCAGCCGAAAGGAGGGAGAGGGATCGAACACTGAAGCTTTCTTT
many . TRBJ2-3 TRBV7-6 CASSLVGVDTQYF TGTGCCAGCAGCTTAGTTGGGGTCGATACGCAGTATTTT
few . TRBJ2-2 TRBV28 CASSLHWMDTGELFF TGTGCCAGCAGTCTACACTGGATGGACACCGGGGAGCTGTTTTTT
many TRBD1 TRBJ1-3 TRBV7-9 CASSQTGHSGNTIYF TGTGCCAGCAGCCAGACAGGGCACTCTGGAAACACCATATATTTT
medium-sized . TRBJ2-6 TRBV6-1 CASSEQGGGSGANVLTF TGTGCCAGCAGTGAACAGGGGGGAGGCTCTGGGGCCAACGTCCTGACTTTC
many . TRBJ2-7 TRBV7-2 CASSWGRSASYEQYF TGTGCCAGCAGCTGGGGGAGATCTGCCTCCTACGAGCAGTACTTC
. . TRBJ1-6 TRBV20-1 CSATRGFSNSPLHF TGCAGTGCTACCCGGGGCTTTAGTAATTCACCCCTCCACTTT
. . TRBJ1-1 TRBV7-2 CASSLVWMNTEAFF TGTGCCAGCAGCTTAGTATGGATGAACACTGAAGCTTTCTTT
. TRBD2 TRBJ2-1 TRBV23-1 CASIGGLAGAYGSYNEQFF TGCGCCAGCATCGGGGGACTAGCTGGAGCTTACGGCTCCTACAATGAGCAGTTCTTC
many . TRBJ1-4 TRBV4-1 CASSQQTGEKLFF TGCGCCAGCAGCCAGCAGACCGGTGAAAAACTGTTTTTT
. . TRBJ1-1 TRBV5-1 CASSSYGGYEAFF TGCGCCAGCAGCTCATATGGGGGTTATGAAGCTTTCTTT
many . TRBJ1-1 TRBV2 CASGTGIGTEAFF TGTGCCAGCGGAACAGGGATTGGGACTGAAGCTTTCTTT
few . TRBJ2-1 TRBV9 CAISVVTVENEQFF TGTGCCATCAGCGTCGTGACAGTTGAAAATGAGCAGTTCTTC
. TRBD2 TRBJ2-2 TRBV3-1 CASSQRRLAGNTGELFF TGTGCCAGCAGCCAACGCAGACTAGCGGGAAACACCGGGGAGCTGTTTTTT
many TRBD1 TRBJ1-6 TRBV4-1 CASSPDREGYNSPLHF TGCGCCAGCAGCCCCGACAGGGAGGGCTATAATTCACCCCTCCACTTT
. . TRBJ2-3 TRBV3-1 CASSQGQGTDTQYF TGTGCCAGCAGCCAAGGTCAGGGCACAGATACGCAGTATTTT
few . TRBJ1-2 TRBV28 CASSFGGDGYTF TGTGCCAGCAGTTTCGGGGGGGATGGCTACACCTTC
. TRBD1 TRBJ1-1 TRBV5-1 CSSRGQVNTEAFF TGCTCCAGCAGGGGACAGGTGAACACTGAAGCTTTCTTT
. TRBD2 TRBJ2-2 TRBV15 CATSRDLIAGEKTGELFF TGTGCCACCAGCAGAGACTTGATAGCGGGAGAGAAAACAGGGGAGCTGTTTTTT
. . TRBJ1-2 TRBV18 CASSPWEGNYGYTF TGTGCCAGCTCACCATGGGAGGGGAACTATGGCTACACCTTC
many . TRBJ1-1 TRBV30 CAWSDPGTEAFF TGTGCCTGGAGCGACCCAGGCACTGAAGCTTTCTTT
medium-sized TRBD2 TRBJ2-7 TRBV20-1 CSARDSLAGGSYEQYF TGCAGTGCTAGAGATTCCCTAGCGGGGGGCTCCTACGAGCAGTACTTC
many . TRBJ2-3 TRBV19 CASSISGANTQYF TGTGCCAGTAGTATTTCGGGGGCTAATACGCAGTATTTT
many . TRBJ1-2 TRBV3-1 CASSQDLAPTGDYGYTF TGTGCCAGCAGCCAAGATCTTGCCCCAACAGGAGACTATGGCTACACCTTC
medium-sized TRBD2 TRBJ2-7 TRBV6-1 CASRETSGAYEQYF TGTGCCAGCAGAGAGACTAGCGGGGCCTACGAGCAGTACTTC
few TRBD1 TRBJ1-5 TRBV5-5 CASSGALDRDQPQHF TGTGCCAGCAGCGGCGCGTTGGACAGGGACCAGCCCCAGCATTTT
few . TRBJ1-2 TRBV28 CASSFFAYGYTF TGTGCCAGCAGTTTCTTTGCCTATGGCTACACCTTC
medium-sized . TRBJ2-7 TRBV28 CASRGPTLGEQYF TGTGCCAGCAGGGGACCGACGCTCGGGGAGCAGTACTTC
many . TRBJ2-1 TRBV7-2 CASSPWVGGGNNEQFF TGTGCCAGCAGCCCGTGGGTGGGAGGGGGAAACAATGAGCAGTTCTTC
. TRBD2 TRBJ2-7 TRBV5-1 CASRADSGKSYEQYF TGCGCCAGCAGAGCCGATAGCGGGAAAAGCTACGAGCAGTACTTT
. . TRBJ1-2 TRBV3-1 CASSQAHGPIF TGTGCCAGCAGCCAAGCGCACGGACCTATCTTC
many TRBD2 TRBJ2-5 TRBV7-3 CASSPRGRRLAGEETQYF TGTGCCAGCAGCCCTCGAGGCCGGCGACTAGCGGGGGAAGAGACCCAGTACTTC
. . TRBJ2-5 TRBV6-4 CASSDSAGESETQYF TGTGCCAGCAGTGATTCGGCAGGGGAATCGGAGACCCAGTACTTC
. . TRBJ2-7 TRBV6-6 CASSYAQGVVEQYF TGTGCCAGCAGTTACGCACAGGGAGTTGTCGAGCAGTACTTC
. . TRBJ2-3 TRBV2 CASSVRGDTQYF TGTGCCAGCAGTGTACGGGGAGATACGCAGTATTTT
. . TRBJ2-7 TRBV30 CAWSVGGSSYEQYF TGTGCCTGGAGTGTGGGTGGAAGCTCCTACGAGCAGTACTTC
. . TRBJ1-4 TRBV6-1 CASSEAGGANEKLFF TGTGCCAGCAGTGAAGCTGGAGGAGCTAATGAAAAACTGTTTTTT
. . TRBJ1-1 TRBV9 CASSAEGDTEAFF TGTGCCAGCAGCGCTGAGGGGGACACTGAAGCTTTCTTT
many TRBD2 TRBJ2-2 TRBV7-9 CASSFSLAGVRTGELFF TGTGCCAGCAGCTTTAGCCTAGCGGGAGTAAGGACCGGGGAGCTGTTTTTT
. . TRBJ1-2 TRBV15 CATSRVAGGTYGYTF TGTGCCACCAGCAGAGTTGCAGGCGGGACTTATGGCTACACCTTC
. . TRBJ2-2 TRBV6-2/TRBV6-3 CASANTWELFF TGTGCCAGCGCGAACACCTGGGAGCTGTTTTTT
many TRBD1 TRBJ1-4 TRBV2 CASSKQGANEKLFF TGTGCCAGCAGCAAACAGGGGGCTAATGAAAAACTGTTTTTT
. TRBD1 TRBJ1-6 TRBV7-8 CASSRDSDNSPLHF TGTGCCAGCAGCAGGGACAGCGATAATTCACCCCTCCACTTT
. TRBD1 TRBJ1-5 TRBV12-5 CASGRQGGNQPQHF TGTGCTAGTGGTCGACAGGGCGGCAATCAGCCCCAGCATTTT
medium-sized TRBD1 TRBJ2-1 TRBV7-6 CASSTGNEQFF TGTGCCAGTTCGACAGGGAATGAGCAGTTCTTC
many . TRBJ1-2 TRBV3-1 CASSQDPRFPLYTF TGTGCCAGCAGCCAAGATCCCAGGTTCCCCCTGTATACCTTC